The 26 T cell receptor beta chains presented below share a single source sample, sequenced in a study of T cell repertoires in cytomegalovirus infection. One entry per CDR3 protein results from TCRdb running MiXCR on the reads. The table lists 800,000 to 950,000 distinct CDR3 sequences, 30% to 35% of them singletons. No cognate antigen is known for these TCRs. This specimen was cultured CD8+ T cells from PBMCs, taken from culture after CMV antigen stimulation. These receptors all stem from a human donor in good health (CMV status not recorded). Some clones in this sample may be carry-over from other donors' samples.

This clonotype was picked up a small number of times. V and J are TRBV25-1 and TRBJ1-2; 10 bases align to TRBD1. Germline V gene lookup returns CDR1 MGHDK and CDR2 SYGVNS. The trim removed 4 bases at V and 8 bases at J, leaving 4 bases unmatched. The CDR3 spans 13 residues. For the CDR3, the DNA is TGTGCCAGCAGTGGCGACAGGGGGCCCGGCTACACCTTC. Its protein product is CASSGDRGPGYTF.

There are a few counts of this clonotype. This chain links TRBV5-4 with TRBJ1-2; TRBD1 matches 7 bases. CDR3 length: 13 residues. The V gene end was trimmed by 4 bases and the J gene end by 6 bases; junction bases not matched to a gene: 6. The germline gives CDR1 SGHNT, CDR2 YYREEE (reference sequence). DNA of the CDR3: TGTGCCAGCAGCACGGGACAGATGAATGGCTACACCTTC. This encodes CASSTGQMNGYTF.

This clonotype was seen more than once but under ten times. The rearrangement joins TRBV7-6 to TRBJ1-6, with TRBD1 matching over 10 bases. Per the germline V gene, CDR1 is SGHVS and CDR2 is FNYEAQ. V lost 5 bases and J lost 10; bases outside the gene matches: 2. This CDR3 has 13 amino acids. The CDR3 is CASSGTGASPLHF. The DNA of the CDR3 is TGTGCCAGCAGCGGGACAGGGGCCTCACCCCTCCACTTT.

As DNA, the CDR3 is TGTGCCAGCAGTTCCCCCAGGGGGCAGGATAATGAAAAACTGTTTTTT. Protein: CASSSPRGQDNEKLFF. The V call is TRBV28, the J call TRBJ1-4, with 8 bases lining up with TRBD1. J lost 4 bases, V lost 4 bases, and 8 bases had no gene match. Germline V gives CDR1 MDHEN, CDR2 SYDVKM. CDR3 size: 16 residues.

The V call is TRBV12-3 or TRBV12-4, the J call TRBJ2-3; D unresolved. With 3 bases removed from V and 6 bases from J, the gap between germline ends came to 13 bases. This CDR3 has 14 residues. The CDR3 region is CASSFTPTVDTQYF. As DNA, the CDR3 is TGTGCCAGCAGTTTTACACCCACCGTGGATACGCAGTATTTT.

This clonotype has more than one count but fewer than ten. The chain combines TRBV7-9 with TRBJ1-4; 7 bases are a match to TRBD1. The trim removed 5 bases at V and 7 bases at J, leaving 10 bases unmatched. Germline V gene sequence: CDR1 SEHNR, CDR2 FQNEAQ (reference sequence). The CDR3 runs to 15 residues. Here the CDR3 reads CASSPLDRVVEKLFF. CDR3 bases: TGTGCCAGCAGCCCGCTTGACAGGGTGGTTGAAAAACTGTTTTTT.

This clonotype was counted only a few times. This chain connects TRBV10-3 to TRBJ2-7; 11 bases map to TRBD2. J gave up 2 bases and V 0 bases, and 3 bases lay outside the gene matches. The germline gives CDR1 ENHRY, CDR2 SYGVKD. This CDR3 region has 16 residues. CDR3 protein: CAISESTSGVTYEQYF. The CDR3 DNA reads as TGTGCCATCAGTGAGTCGACTAGCGGGGTAACCTACGAGCAGTACTTC.

The chain joins TRBV6-5 to TRBJ2-1; TRBD2 matches 8 bases. J gave up 4 bases and V 5 bases, and 4 bases lay outside the gene matches. The CDR3 extends over 14 amino acids. From germline, CDR1 is MNHEY and CDR2 SVGAGI. This CDR3 is CASSKLAEYNEQFF. For the CDR3, the DNA is TGTGCCAGCAGTAAACTAGCGGAATACAATGAGCAGTTCTTC.

In its sample, this clonotype was seen many times. The chain is built from TRBV7-3 and TRBJ2-1; 10 nucleotides align to TRBD2. The germline CDR1 and CDR2 sequences are SGHTA and FQGTGA. Unmatched junction bases numbered 9, after V lost 1 base and J lost 6 bases. The CDR3 covers 17 residues. This CDR3 is CASSLRGGTSAINEQFF. CDR3 DNA: TGTGCCAGCAGCTTAAGAGGGGGGACTAGCGCGATCAATGAGCAGTTCTTC.

The chain is built from TRBV12-3 or TRBV12-4 and TRBJ1-1; D remains unclear. V lost 6 bases and J lost 11, with 19 bases in between. The CDR3 is 13 amino acids. CDR3 amino acids: CASSPATGLGAFF. The CDR3 coding sequence is TGTGCCAGCAGCCCGGCGACGGGGTTGGGCGCTTTCTTT.

The V call is TRBV29-1, the J call TRBJ2-2; D is ambiguous. The CDR3 spans 13 residues. Germline assignment: CDR1 SQVTM and CDR2 ANQGSEA. Trimming took off 3 bases at V and 3 bases at J, with 8 bases between the two ends. CDR3 bases: TGCAGCGTTGAGGGGATTTACACCGGGGAGCTGTTTTTT. It codes for CSVEGIYTGELFF.

This clonotype was seen more than once but under ten times. The chain carries TRBV27 and TRBJ2-2; the D gene is possibly TRBD1 (6 bases). Germline-derived CDR1 and CDR2 are MNHEY and SMNVEV (reference sequence). The CDR3 is 15 amino acids. V dropped 2 bases and J dropped 5 bases, with 12 bases sitting between them. CDR3 region: CASSLTGYRTGELFF. For the CDR3, the DNA is TGTGCCAGCAGTTTAACAGGGTATAGGACCGGGGAGCTGTTTTTT.

The J gene is TRBJ1-6, the V gene TRBV5-1, with 7 bases fitting TRBD1. The germline V gene encodes CDR1 SGHRS and CDR2 YFSETQ. The ends lost 1 base at V and 7 bases at J; junction bases unmatched: 11. The CDR3 is 17 amino acids. This chain's CDR3 is CASSLSPPGQWNSPLHF. CDR3 bases: TGCGCCAGCAGCTTGTCCCCCCCGGGACAGTGGAATTCACCCCTCCACTTT.

This clonotype was counted a few times. This sequence joins TRBV27 and TRBJ1-5; D not certain. The V and J ends lost 2 bases and 6 bases respectively, with 8 bases between them. From germline, CDR1 is MNHEY and CDR2 SMNVEV (reference sequence). CDR3 length: 13 residues. This CDR3 reads CASSLGYGQPQHF. Here the CDR3 DNA reads TGTGCCAGCAGTTTAGGATATGGTCAGCCCCAGCATTTT.

The chain couples TRBV2 to TRBJ2-1; 7 bases agree with TRBD1. This CDR3 contains 12 residues. The germline V gene has CDR1 SNHLY and CDR2 FYNNEI. V lost 8 bases and J lost 7; bases outside the gene matches: 5. This CDR3 reads CASEGADNEQFF. CDR3 in DNA: TGTGCCAGCGAGGGGGCAGATAATGAGCAGTTCTTC.

This clonotype was counted ten times or more. The rearrangement uses TRBV7-2 and TRBJ1-4; no firm D call. The CDR3 is made up of 14 amino acids. V was cut by 2 bases and J by 2 bases, with 6 bases left in between. Germline-derived CDR1 and CDR2 are SGHTA and FQGNSA. CDR3 sequence: CASSLSRTNEKLFF. DNA of the CDR3: TGTGCCAGCAGCTTATCTCGTACTAATGAAAAACTGTTTTTT.

With regard to this clonotype: The final CDR3 position lacks the conserved phenylalanine or tryptophan, pointing to a likely read error. The chain links TRBV7-3 to TRBJ2-3, with TRBD2 matching over 10 bases. Trimming removed 4 bases from V and 0 bases from J; junction bases left unmatched: 7. From germline, CDR1 is SGHTA and CDR2 FQGTGA. There are 17 residues in the CDR3. The CDR3 here is CASSWALAGASTDTQYY. In DNA, the CDR3 is TGTGCCAGCAGCTGGGCTCTAGCGGGGGCGAGCACAGATACGCAGTATTAT.

The V and J genes are TRBV6-1 and TRBJ2-5; D is perhaps TRBD1 (5 bases). Germline V lookup: CDR1 MNHNS, CDR2 SASEGT. V was clipped by 1 base and J by 5 bases, with 20 bases between them. The CDR3 is 17 amino acids. CDR3 nucleotide sequence: TGTGCCAGCAGTGAAGAGGACACCGACCCCAGTCAGGAGACCCAGTACTTC. Protein: CASSEEDTDPSQETQYF.

The genes are TRBV4-1 and TRBJ2-3; 10 nucleotides align to TRBD2. The V gene end was trimmed by 3 bases and the J gene end by 0 bases; junction bases not matched to a gene: 18. Germline-derived CDR1 and CDR2 are MGHRA and YSYEKL. CDR3 size: 21 residues. CDR3 coding DNA: TGCGCCAGCAGCCAGGATATATTAGCGGGGGGACCGGATGGAAGCACAGATACGCAGTATTTT. Translating it yields CASSQDILAGGPDGSTDTQYF.

J is TRBJ1-2 and V is TRBV7-6; D is unclear. Germline V gives CDR1 SGHVS, CDR2 FNYEAQ. The CDR3 has 13 residues. The germline V and J ends were trimmed by 5 bases and 7 bases, with 14 bases remaining between them. The CDR3 reads CASSPRARSGYTF. The DNA of the CDR3 is TGTGCCAGCAGCCCGAGGGCCAGATCTGGCTACACCTTC.

As to this clonotype: The junction and the germline gene differ at one end; a read error may be behind it. V and J are TRBV7-6 and TRBJ2-3; D gene ambiguous. Germline V gene data show CDR1 as SGHVS and CDR2 as FNYEAQ. The CDR3 totals 15 residues. In DNA form, the CDR3 reads TGTGTCAGCAGCTTAGTTTCTGATCTCACAGATACGCAGTATTTT. Its translation is CVSSLVSDLTDTQYF.

This clonotype was recorded many times. J is TRBJ1-2 and V is TRBV2; maybe TRBD1 (5 bases). The CDR3 spans 14 residues. From germline, CDR1 is SNHLY and CDR2 FYNNEI. V lost 6 bases to trimming and J lost 1 base, with 12 bases between them. CDR3 sequence: CASRESTVNYGYTF. For the CDR3, the DNA is TGTGCCAGCAGGGAATCGACAGTTAACTATGGCTACACCTTC.

This chain connects TRBV27 to TRBJ2-2; D tentatively reads TRBD1 or TRBD2 (5 bases each). The V end lost 3 bases, the J end lost 6 bases, and 20 bases lay between the germline ends. CDR1 and CDR2 from the germline V gene are MNHEY and SMNVEV (reference sequence). CDR3 length: 17 amino acids. In DNA form, the CDR3 reads TGTGCCAGCAGTTTTGGGGGACGCCGGTGGGGGTCCGGGGAGCTGTTTTTT. Protein sequence: CASSFGGRRWGSGELFF.

The rearrangement joins TRBV6-6 to TRBJ2-1; possibly TRBD2 for D (5 bases). CDR1 MNHNY and CDR2 SVGAGI come from the germline V gene (reference sequence). The CDR3 length is 11 residues. Between the trimmed V and J ends, which lost 5 bases and 11 bases, there was a span of 10 bases. The CDR3 DNA follows: TGTGCCAGCAGTGGCAGCGGACAGCAGTTCTTC. Protein sequence: CASSGSGQQFF.

This CDR3 is CASSFLPMETQYF. DNA of the CDR3: TGTGCCAGCAGCTTTCTTCCCATGGAGACCCAGTACTTC. The chain joins TRBV7-9 to TRBJ2-5; D remains ambiguous. Germline CDR1 reads SEHNR; CDR2 reads FQNEAQ (reference sequence). This CDR3 is 13 amino acids long. V lost 3 bases to trimming and J lost 5 bases, with 10 bases between them.

A note on this clonotype: Since a much larger clone is just one base distant, this may be a read error. V is TRBV7-9 and J is TRBJ2-5; maybe TRBD2 (5 bases). The CDR3 runs to 17 residues. Germline V lookup: CDR1 SEHNR, CDR2 FQNEAQ (reference sequence). V lost 4 bases and J lost 2, with 20 bases in between. CDR3 sequence: CASSSTQRQVVQETQYF. CDR3 DNA sequence: TGTGCCAGCAGCTCGACCCAGCGGCAGGTCGTACAAGAGACCCAGTACTTC.